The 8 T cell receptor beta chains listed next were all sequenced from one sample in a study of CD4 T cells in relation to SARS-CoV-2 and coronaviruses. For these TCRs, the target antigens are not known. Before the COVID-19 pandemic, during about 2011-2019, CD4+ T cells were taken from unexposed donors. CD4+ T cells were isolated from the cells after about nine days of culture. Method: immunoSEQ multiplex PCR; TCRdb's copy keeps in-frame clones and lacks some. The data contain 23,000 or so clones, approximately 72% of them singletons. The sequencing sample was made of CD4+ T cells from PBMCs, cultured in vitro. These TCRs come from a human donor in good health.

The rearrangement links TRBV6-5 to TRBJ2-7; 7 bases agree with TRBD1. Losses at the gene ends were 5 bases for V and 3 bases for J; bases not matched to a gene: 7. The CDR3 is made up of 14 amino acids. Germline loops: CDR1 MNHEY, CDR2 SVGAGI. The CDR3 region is CASSTPGQNYEQYF. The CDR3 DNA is TGTGCCAGCAGTACGCCGGGACAGAACTACGAGCAGTACTTC.

CDR3 coding DNA: TGCAGCGTTCGAAAGTCGTCAGGGAGGACAGATACGCAGTATTTT. This sequence encodes CSVRKSSGRTDTQYF. The chain links TRBV29-1 to TRBJ2-3; tentative D call: TRBD2 (6 bases). The V gene lost 5 bases and the J gene lost 3 bases, with 18 bases spanning the gap. The CDR3 consists of 15 residues. Germline CDR1 SQVTM, CDR2 ANQGSEA.

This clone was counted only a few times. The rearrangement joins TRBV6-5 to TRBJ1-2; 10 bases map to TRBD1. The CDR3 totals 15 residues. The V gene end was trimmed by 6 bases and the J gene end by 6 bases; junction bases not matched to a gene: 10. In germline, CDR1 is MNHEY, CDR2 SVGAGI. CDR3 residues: CASRTGTGESHGYTF. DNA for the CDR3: TGTGCCAGCAGGACCGGGACAGGGGAGTCGCATGGCTACACCTTC.

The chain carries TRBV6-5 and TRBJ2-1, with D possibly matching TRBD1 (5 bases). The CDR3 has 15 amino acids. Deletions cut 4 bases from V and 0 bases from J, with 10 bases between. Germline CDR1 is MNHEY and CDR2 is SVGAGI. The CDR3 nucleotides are TGTGCCAGCAGTTCCGGCAGGGCCTCCTACAATGAGCAGTTCTTC. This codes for CASSSGRASYNEQFF.

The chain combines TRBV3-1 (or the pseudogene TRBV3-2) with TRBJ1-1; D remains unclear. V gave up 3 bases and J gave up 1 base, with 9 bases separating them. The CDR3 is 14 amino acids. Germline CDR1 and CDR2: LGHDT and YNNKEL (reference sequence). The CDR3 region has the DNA TGTGCCAGCAGCCAGCAGTTTTCGAACACTGAAGCTTTCTTT. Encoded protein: CASSQQFSNTEAFF.

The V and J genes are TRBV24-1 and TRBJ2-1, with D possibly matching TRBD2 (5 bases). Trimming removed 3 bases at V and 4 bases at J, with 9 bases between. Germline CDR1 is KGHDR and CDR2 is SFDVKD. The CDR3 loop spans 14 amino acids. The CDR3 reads CATSDIRGYNEQFF. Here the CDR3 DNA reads TGTGCCACCAGTGATATTCGGGGTTACAATGAGCAGTTCTTC.

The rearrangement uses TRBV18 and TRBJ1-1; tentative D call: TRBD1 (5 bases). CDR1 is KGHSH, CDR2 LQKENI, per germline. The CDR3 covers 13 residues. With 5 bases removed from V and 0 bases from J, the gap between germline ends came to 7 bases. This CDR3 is CASSGQVNTEAFF. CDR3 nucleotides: TGTGCCAGCTCAGGACAAGTGAACACTGAAGCTTTCTTT.

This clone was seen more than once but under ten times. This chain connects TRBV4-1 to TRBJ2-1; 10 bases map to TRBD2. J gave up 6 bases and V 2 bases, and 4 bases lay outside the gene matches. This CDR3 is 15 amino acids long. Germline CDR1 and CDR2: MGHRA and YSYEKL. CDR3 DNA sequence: TGCGCCAGCAGCCAATGGTCTAGCGGGAGCAATGAGCAGTTCTTC. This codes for CASSQWSSGSNEQFF.